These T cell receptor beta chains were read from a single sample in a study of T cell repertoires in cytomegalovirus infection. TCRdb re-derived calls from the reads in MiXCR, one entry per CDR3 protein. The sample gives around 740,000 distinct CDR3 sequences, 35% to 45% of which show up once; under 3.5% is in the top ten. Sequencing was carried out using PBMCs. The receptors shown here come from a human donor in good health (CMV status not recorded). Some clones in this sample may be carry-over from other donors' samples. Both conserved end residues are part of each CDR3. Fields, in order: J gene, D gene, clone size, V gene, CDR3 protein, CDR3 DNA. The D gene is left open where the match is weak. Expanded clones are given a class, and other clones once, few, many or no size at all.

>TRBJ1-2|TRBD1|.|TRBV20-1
CSARRDSSYGYTF
TGCAGTGCTAGGCGGGACAGCAGCTATGGCTACACCTTC
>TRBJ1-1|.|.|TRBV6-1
CASSEEGQEALF
TGTGCCAGCAGTGAAGAGGGGCAGGAGGCCTTATTT
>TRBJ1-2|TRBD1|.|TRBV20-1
CSATDLQGARPGYTF
TGCAGTGCTACTGATTTACAGGGGGCGCGGCCTGGCTACACCTTC
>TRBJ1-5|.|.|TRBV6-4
CASRVRGNQPQHF
TGTGCCAGCAGGGTGAGGGGCAATCAGCCCCAGCATTTT
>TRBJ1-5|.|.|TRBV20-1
CSARDSSRGGNQPQHF
TGCAGTGCTAGAGATAGTAGTAGGGGAGGGAATCAGCCCCAGCATTTT
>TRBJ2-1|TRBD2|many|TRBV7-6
CASSGIAGSSYNEQFF
TGTGCCAGCAGCGGAATAGCGGGTAGCTCCTACAATGAGCAGTTCTTC
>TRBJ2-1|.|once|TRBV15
CATSAEPNNEQFF
TGTGCCACCAGCGCGGAGCCCAACAATGAGCAGTTCTTC
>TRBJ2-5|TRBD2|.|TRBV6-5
CASSRGLAGGKRMTQYF
TGTGCCAGCAGTCGAGGACTAGCGGGGGGTAAACGGATGACCCAGTACTTC
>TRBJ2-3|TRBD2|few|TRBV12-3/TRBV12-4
CASSLTGRANTQYF
TGTGCCAGCAGTTTAACCGGGAGGGCGAATACGCAGTATTTT
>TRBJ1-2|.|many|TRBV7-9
CASSSQGGGLGYTF
TGTGCCAGCAGCTCACAAGGAGGGGGGCTTGGCTACACCTTC
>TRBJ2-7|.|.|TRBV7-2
CASSLGFQSFYEQYF
TGTGCCAGCAGCTTAGGGTTCCAGTCGTTCTACGAGCAGTACTTC
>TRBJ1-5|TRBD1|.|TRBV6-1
CASSNGQGRQPQHF
TGTGCCAGCAGTAACGGACAGGGTAGGCAGCCCCAGCATTTT
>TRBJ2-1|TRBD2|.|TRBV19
CASSIGTSGIDDEQFF
TGTGCCAGTAGTATAGGGACTAGCGGGATTGATGATGAGCAGTTCTTC
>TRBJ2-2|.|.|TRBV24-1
CATSDLRGPGELFF
TGTGCCACCAGTGATTTGCGAGGTCCCGGGGAGCTGTTTTTT
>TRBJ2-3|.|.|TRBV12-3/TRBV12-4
CASSLRQRSTDTQYF
TGTGCCAGCAGCCTTCGACAGAGGTCAACAGATACGCAGTATTTT
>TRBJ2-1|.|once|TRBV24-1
CATRSPEPDEQFF
TGTGCCACCAGATCCCCCGAGCCGGATGAGCAGTTCTTC
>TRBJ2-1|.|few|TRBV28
CASSPGTRYNEQFF
TGTGCCAGCAGTCCCGGGACTCGCTACAATGAGCAGTTCTTC
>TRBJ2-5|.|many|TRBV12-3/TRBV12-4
CASVKEGAAQYF
TGTGCCAGCGTTAAGGAAGGGGCGGCCCAGTACTTC
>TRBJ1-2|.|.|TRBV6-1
CASSESGDWGYTF
TGTGCCAGCAGTGAATCGGGGGATTGGGGCTACACCTTC
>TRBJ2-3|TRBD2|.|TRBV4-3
CTSRQDWRGRPASTDTQYF
TGCACCAGCAGGCAAGACTGGCGCGGGAGGCCAGCTAGCACAGATACGCAGTATTTT
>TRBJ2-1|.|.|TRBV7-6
CASSLGRVPRDEQFF
TGTGCCAGCAGCTTAGGGCGGGTCCCCCGGGATGAGCAGTTCTTC
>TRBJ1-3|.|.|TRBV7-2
CASSLNRVSGGNTIYF
TGTGCCAGCAGCTTGAATAGGGTATCGGGAGGAAACACCATATATTTT
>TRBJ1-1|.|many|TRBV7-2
CASSLVNWSEAFF
TGTGCCAGCAGCTTAGTTAATTGGTCTGAAGCTTTCTTT
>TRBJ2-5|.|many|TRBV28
CASRTSRKETQYF
TGTGCCAGCAGGACTAGTAGGAAGGAGACCCAGTACTTC
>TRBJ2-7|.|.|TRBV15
CATSRDAQGYEQYF
TGTGCCACCAGCAGAGATGCGCAGGGGTACGAGCAGTACTTC
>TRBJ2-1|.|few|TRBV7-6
CASSLGGQSNEQFF
TGTGCCAGCAGCCTCGGGGGGCAGAGCAATGAGCAGTTCTTC
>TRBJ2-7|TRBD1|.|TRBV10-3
CAISESPGGEWEQYF
TGTGCCATCAGTGAGTCGCCAGGGGGAGAGTGGGAGCAGTACTTC
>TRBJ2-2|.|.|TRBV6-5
CASFPRTGELFF
TGTGCCAGCTTCCCGCGCACCGGGGAGCTGTTTTTT
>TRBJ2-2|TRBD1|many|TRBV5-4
CASSPGQANTGELFF
TGTGCCAGCAGCCCCGGACAGGCGAACACCGGGGAGCTGTTTTTT
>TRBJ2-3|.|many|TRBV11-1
CASSLWVAADTQYF
TGTGCCAGCAGCTTATGGGTAGCGGCGGATACGCAGTATTTT
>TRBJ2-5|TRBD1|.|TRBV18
CASSGTGFQETQYF
TGTGCCAGCTCAGGGACAGGGTTCCAAGAGACCCAGTACTTC
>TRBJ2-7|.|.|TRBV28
CASSPGSGVDEQYF
TGTGCCAGCAGTCCGGGCTCAGGGGTGGACGAGCAGTACTTC
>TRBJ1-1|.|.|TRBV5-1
CASRGKGLNTEAFF
TGCGCCAGCAGGGGGAAGGGGCTGAACACTGAAGCTTTCTTT
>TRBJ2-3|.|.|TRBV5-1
CASSLGWTSGTDTQYF
TGCGCCAGCAGCTTGGGTTGGACATCGGGCACAGATACGCAGTATTTT
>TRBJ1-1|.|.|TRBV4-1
CASSPHDAPNTEAFF
TGCGCCAGCAGCCCTCACGATGCTCCAAACACTGAAGCTTTCTTT
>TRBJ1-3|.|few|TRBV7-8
CASSPIAGNTIYF
TGTGCCAGCAGCCCCATCGCGGGAAACACCATATATTTT
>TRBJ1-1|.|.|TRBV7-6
CASSLASSGVGTEAFF
TGTGCCAGCAGCTTAGCAAGCAGTGGGGTTGGCACTGAAGCTTTCTTT
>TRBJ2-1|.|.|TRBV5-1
CASSGDLNRRNEQFF
TGCGCCAGCAGCGGGGATCTAAACCGACGCAATGAGCAGTTCTTC
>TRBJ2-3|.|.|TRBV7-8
CASSLGLGGVLDTQYF
TGTGCCAGCAGCTTAGGGCTAGGAGGAGTTTTAGATACGCAGTATTTT
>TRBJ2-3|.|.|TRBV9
CASSVSRVGTDTQYF
TGTGCCAGCAGCGTAAGCAGGGTTGGCACAGATACGCAGTATTTT
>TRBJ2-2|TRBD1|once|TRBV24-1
CATSDSDRGTGELFF
TGTGCCACCAGTGATTCGGACAGGGGTACCGGGGAGCTGTTTTTT
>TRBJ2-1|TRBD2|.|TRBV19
CASSISGGAVNEQFF
TGTGCCAGTAGTATAAGCGGGGGGGCGGTCAATGAGCAGTTCTTC
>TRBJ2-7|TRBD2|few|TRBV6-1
CASTPSGTPYEQYF
TGTGCCAGCACCCCTAGCGGGACCCCCTACGAGCAGTACTTC
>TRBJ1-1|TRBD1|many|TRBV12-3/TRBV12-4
CASTGTGEGRMGTEAFF
TGTGCCAGCACCGGGACAGGGGAAGGAAGAATGGGCACTGAAGCTTTCTTT
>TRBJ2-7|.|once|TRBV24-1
CATRGRDSYEQYF
TGTGCCACCAGAGGCAGGGACTCCTACGAGCAGTACTTC